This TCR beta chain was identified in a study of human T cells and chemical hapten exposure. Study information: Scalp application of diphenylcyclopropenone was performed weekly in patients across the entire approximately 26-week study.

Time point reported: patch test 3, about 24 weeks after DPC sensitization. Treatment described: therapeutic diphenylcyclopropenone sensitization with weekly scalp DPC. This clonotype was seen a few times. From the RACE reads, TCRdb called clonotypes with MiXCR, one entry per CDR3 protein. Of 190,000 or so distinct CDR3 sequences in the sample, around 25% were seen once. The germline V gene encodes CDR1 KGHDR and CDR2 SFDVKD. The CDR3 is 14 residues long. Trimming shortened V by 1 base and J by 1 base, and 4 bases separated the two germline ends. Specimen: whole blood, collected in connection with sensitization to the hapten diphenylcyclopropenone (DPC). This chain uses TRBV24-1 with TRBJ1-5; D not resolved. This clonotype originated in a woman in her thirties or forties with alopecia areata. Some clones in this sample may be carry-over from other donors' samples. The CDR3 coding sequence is TGTGCCACCAGTGATTTCGGCAGCAATCAGCCCCAGCATTTT. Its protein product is CATSDFGSNQPQHF.